A single sample gave rise to the 18 T cell receptor beta chains below, sequenced in a study of identical twins (dated by TCRdb to 2016 to 2018). Libraries were built with 5' RACE. TCRdb records Illumina HiSeq 2000 as the sequencer. In-frame beta chains were kept once TCRdb had trimmed the public reads at Q25 with fastp and called clones with MiXCR. Identical CDR3 proteins give one entry, which carries the most common genes and DNA. For this sample there are roughly 710,000 distinct CDR3 sequences; roughly 6% appear just once. The ten largest clones capture 1.5% to 2% of the sample. The source material was naive T cells sorted from blood. The cell subset or site label, read with the paper, signifies: cells isolated with a human naive T-cell isolation kit. Source of these receptors: a young man in good health.

Ten or more counts support this clonotype. In nucleotides, the CDR3 is TGCGCCAGCAGCCAAGGACAGGGGACTGAAGCTTTCTTT. Translating gives CASSQGQGTEAFF. This chain connects TRBV4-1 to TRBJ1-1; TRBD1 matches 8 bases. The CDR3 totals 13 residues. The ends lost 1 base at V and 5 bases at J; junction bases unmatched: 0. Per germline, CDR1 MGHRA and CDR2 YSYEKL.

This clonotype was seen ten or more times. For the CDR3, the DNA is TGCGCCAGCAGCTGGGGATTATATAGCAATCAGCCCCAGCATTTT. The encoded protein is CASSWGLYSNQPQHF. The V gene is TRBV5-1, the J gene TRBJ1-5; D not resolved. The CDR3 covers 15 residues. The germline gives CDR1 SGHRS, CDR2 YFSETQ. V lost 3 bases, J lost 0 bases, and 10 bases lay in between.

This clonotype has more than one count but fewer than ten. This chain connects TRBV30 to TRBJ1-5; D might be TRBD1 (6 bases). Trimming left V 0 bases short and J 7 bases short, with 13 bases between. Germline loops: CDR1 GTSNPN, CDR2 SVGIG (reference sequence). The CDR3 loop spans 14 amino acids. The CDR3 reads CAWSVRGAGQPQHF. In DNA, the CDR3 is TGTGCCTGGAGTGTTCGGGGGGCCGGACAGCCCCAGCATTTT.

V gene TRBV29-1 combines with J gene TRBJ2-1; possibly TRBD1 or TRBD2 for D (5 bases each). V was clipped by 6 bases and J by 4 bases, with 19 bases between them. CDR3 length equals 15 residues. CDR1 SQVTM and CDR2 ANQGSEA come from the germline V gene. The CDR3 sequence is CSVSGTLPVYNEQFF. The CDR3 coding sequence is TGCAGCGTGTCCGGGACGCTTCCAGTATACAATGAGCAGTTCTTC.

This clonotype was observed a few times. This chain connects TRBV3-1 to TRBJ1-5; D is perhaps TRBD1 (5 bases). Germline V gene sequence: CDR1 LGHDT, CDR2 YNNKEL (reference sequence). There are 14 residues in the CDR3. Trimming removed 1 base at V and 7 bases at J, with 11 bases between. CDR3 coding DNA: TGTGCCAGCAGCCAAGCGCAGGGTCAACAGCCCCAGCATTTT. It is translated as CASSQAQGQQPQHF.

This clonotype occurred many times. The J gene is TRBJ2-1, the V gene TRBV20-1; D is uncertain. Germline values: CDR1 DFQATT, CDR2 SNEGSKA (reference sequence). The CDR3 contains 11 residues. With 3 bases removed from V and 7 bases from J, the gap between germline ends came to 7 bases. CDR3 sequence: CSARRLNEQFF. The DNA of the CDR3 is TGCAGTGCTAGGAGGTTGAATGAGCAGTTCTTC.

This clonotype was detected only a few times. The chain employs TRBV4-2 and TRBJ2-2; D ambiguous. This CDR3 is built from 16 residues. V gave up 3 bases and J gave up 0 bases, with 11 bases separating them. The V gene's germline CDR1 is LGHNA and CDR2 YNFKEQ. The CDR3 here is CASSQVKGSNTGELFF. DNA for the CDR3: TGTGCCAGCAGCCAGGTCAAGGGATCGAACACCGGGGAGCTGTTTTTT.

Regarding this clonotype: A much larger clone is a single base away; this may be a read error. The genes are TRBV7-9 and TRBJ2-2; 11 nucleotides align to TRBD1. CDR1 and CDR2 (germline): SEHNR, FQNEAQ (reference sequence). CDR3 size: 16 residues. The DNA for the CDR3 is TGTGCCGGCAGCCACCGGGACAGGGGGTCCACCGGGGAGCTGTTTTTT. Translation gives CAGSHRDRGSTGELFF.

In regard to this clonotype: One base away lies a much larger clone, so this may be a sequencing read error. The CDR3 end shows no conserved phenylalanine or tryptophan, and so a read error is likely. The chain carries TRBV4-1 and TRBJ2-3; TRBD2 aligns across 7 bases. Germline V CDR1 and CDR2: MGHRA, YSYEKL. J was trimmed by 1 base and V by 11 bases; bases with no gene match: 12. The CDR3 loop spans 15 amino acids. The CDR3 sequence: CASGGAGVGTDTQYC. In DNA, the CDR3 is TGCGCCTCTGGAGGGGCGGGAGTTGGCACAGATACGCAGTATTGT.

The chain uses TRBV6-1 and TRBJ2-5, with D tentatively TRBD2 (6 bases). Germline CDR1 is MNHNS and CDR2 is SASEGT. The CDR3 contains 12 residues. V was clipped by 7 bases and J by 5 bases, with 11 bases between them. The CDR3 DNA is TGTGCCAGCATCCCAGGGAGGGAGACCCAGTACTTC. Its translation: CASIPGRETQYF.

This clonotype came up many times. CDR3 protein: CASSEYRETQYF. The DNA for the CDR3 is TGTGCCAGCAGTGAATACCGGGAGACCCAGTACTTC. The chain links TRBV25-1 to TRBJ2-5; D remains unclear. The germline CDR1 and CDR2 sequences are MGHDK and SYGVNS. The length of the CDR3 is 12 residues. V lost 0 bases to trimming and J lost 5 bases, with 4 bases between them.

This clonotype turned up a few times. This chain links TRBV28 with TRBJ1-2, with 7 bases that match TRBD1. The length of the CDR3 is 10 residues. The junction had 3 bases not matched to a gene; V was cut back by 8 bases and J by 9 bases. Germline CDR1 and CDR2: MDHEN and SYDVKM. Here the CDR3 DNA reads TGTGCCAGCCGGGACAGTCGCTACACCTTC. Residues: CASRDSRYTF.

The chain employs TRBV2 and TRBJ2-1; the match to TRBD1 covers 11 bases. Germline V CDR1 and CDR2: SNHLY, FYNNEI. This CDR3 is 14 amino acids long. Germline trimming cut 6 bases from V and 9 bases from J; bases unmatched to any gene: 7. The CDR3: CASSRDRGSGEQFF. CDR3 nucleotide sequence: TGTGCCAGCAGCCGGGACAGGGGGAGCGGTGAGCAGTTCTTC.

This clonotype was seen a handful of times. V gene TRBV4-3 combines with J gene TRBJ2-3; 7 bases align to TRBD1. V lost 2 bases, J lost 5 bases, and 7 bases stayed unmatched. The CDR3 consists of 15 residues. Germline V gene lookup returns CDR1 LGHNA and CDR2 YSLEER. CDR3 amino acids: CASSQIQGTEDTQYF. The DNA of the CDR3 is TGCGCCAGCAGCCAAATACAGGGGACAGAAGATACGCAGTATTTT.

This clonotype was observed at least ten times. The chain joins TRBV29-1 to TRBJ1-2; D may be TRBD1 (5 bases). V was cut by 3 bases and J by 7 bases, with 15 bases left in between. The length of the CDR3 is 13 residues. The V gene's germline CDR1 is SQVTM and CDR2 ANQGSEA. CDR3: CSVESTASGGYTF. Here the CDR3 DNA reads TGCAGCGTTGAGTCGACAGCCTCTGGTGGCTACACCTTC.

V and J are TRBV29-1 and TRBJ2-3, with 9 positions matching TRBD1. Per germline, CDR1 SQVTM and CDR2 ANQGSEA. The CDR3 is 15 amino acids. V lost 3 bases to trimming and J lost 2 bases; unmatched junction nucleotides: 6. CDR3 sequence: CSVEEQGAITDTQYF. In nucleotides, the CDR3 is TGCAGCGTTGAGGAACAGGGGGCAATCACAGATACGCAGTATTTT.

Points on this clonotype: This clone may be a read error of a much larger clone one base away. Because it lacks the conserved phenylalanine or tryptophan at the end, this CDR3 is likely a read error. The V and J genes are TRBV20-1 and TRBJ2-3, with a tentative D call TRBD2 (5 bases). Trimming shortened V by 5 bases and J by 0 bases, and 12 bases separated the two germline ends. The CDR3 sequence is 14 residues long. Germline values: CDR1 DFQATT, CDR2 SNEGSKA (reference sequence). The CDR3 DNA reads TGCAGTGCTCGGGCGGGTTTTAGCACAGATACGCAGTATATT. Its translation is CSARAGFSTDTQYI.

A remark on this clonotype: A much larger clone sits a single nucleotide away, making a read error possible. This chain uses TRBV20-1 with TRBJ1-1; TRBD1 agrees at 10 bases. The germline CDR1 and CDR2 sequences are DFQATT and SNEGSKA (reference sequence). This CDR3 comprises 17 residues. V was clipped by 5 bases and J by 0 bases; unmatched bases: 12. The CDR3: CSAGGGQGNHVNTEAFF. DNA for the CDR3: TGCAGTGCTGGGGGGGGACAGGGGAATCATGTGAACACTGAAGCTTTCTTT.